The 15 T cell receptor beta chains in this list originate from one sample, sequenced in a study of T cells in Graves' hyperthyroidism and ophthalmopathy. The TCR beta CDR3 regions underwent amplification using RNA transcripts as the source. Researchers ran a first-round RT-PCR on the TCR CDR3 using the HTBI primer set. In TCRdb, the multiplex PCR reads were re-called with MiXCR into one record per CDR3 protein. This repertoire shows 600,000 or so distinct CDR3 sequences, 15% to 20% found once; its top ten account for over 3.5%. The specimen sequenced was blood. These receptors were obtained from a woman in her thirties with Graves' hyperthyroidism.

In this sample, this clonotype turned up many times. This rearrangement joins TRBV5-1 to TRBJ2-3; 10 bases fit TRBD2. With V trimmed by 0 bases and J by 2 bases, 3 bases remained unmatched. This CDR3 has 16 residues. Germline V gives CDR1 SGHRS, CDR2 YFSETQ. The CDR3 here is CASSLGTSGPTDTQYF. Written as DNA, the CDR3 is TGCGCCAGCAGCTTGGGGACTAGCGGTCCCACAGATACGCAGTATTTT.

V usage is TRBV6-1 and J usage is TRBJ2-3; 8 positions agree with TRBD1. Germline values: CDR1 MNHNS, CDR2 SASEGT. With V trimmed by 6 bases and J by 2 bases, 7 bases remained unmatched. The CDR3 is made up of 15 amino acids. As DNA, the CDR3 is TGTGCCAGCAGACGGGACAGGCGGTTCACAGATACGCAGTATTTT. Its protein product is CASRRDRRFTDTQYF.

The CDR3 here is CASSLRQRNSPLHF. The CDR3 DNA reads as TGTGCCAGCAGCCTAAGACAGCGTAATTCACCCCTCCACTTT. The chain uses TRBV28 and TRBJ1-6; the D gene is possibly TRBD1 (5 bases). The CDR3 runs to 14 residues. V was pared by 6 bases and J by 6 bases, with 12 bases between. Germline CDR1 reads MDHEN; CDR2 reads SYDVKM.

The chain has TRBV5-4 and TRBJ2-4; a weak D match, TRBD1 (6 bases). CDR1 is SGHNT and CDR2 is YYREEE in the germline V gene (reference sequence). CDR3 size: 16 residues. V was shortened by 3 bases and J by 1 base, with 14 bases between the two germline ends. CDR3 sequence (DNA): TGTGCCAGCAGCTCCTCAGGGGCGCTTGCCAAAAACATTCAGTACTTC. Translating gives CASSSSGALAKNIQYF.

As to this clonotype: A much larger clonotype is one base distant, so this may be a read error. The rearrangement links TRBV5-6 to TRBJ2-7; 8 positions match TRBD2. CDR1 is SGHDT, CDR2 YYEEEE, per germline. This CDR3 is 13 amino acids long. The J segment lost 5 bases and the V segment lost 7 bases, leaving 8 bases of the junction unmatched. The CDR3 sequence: CASGPTSADEQYF. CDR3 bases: TGTGCCAGCGGCCCGACTAGCGCGGACGAGCAGTACTTC.

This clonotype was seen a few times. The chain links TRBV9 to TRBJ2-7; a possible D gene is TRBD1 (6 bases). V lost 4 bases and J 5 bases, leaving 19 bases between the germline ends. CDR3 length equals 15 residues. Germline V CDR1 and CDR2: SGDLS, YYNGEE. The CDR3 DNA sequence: TGTGCCAGCAGCATACGACAGGCCACGTTGAACGAGCAGTACTTC. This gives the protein CASSIRQATLNEQYF.

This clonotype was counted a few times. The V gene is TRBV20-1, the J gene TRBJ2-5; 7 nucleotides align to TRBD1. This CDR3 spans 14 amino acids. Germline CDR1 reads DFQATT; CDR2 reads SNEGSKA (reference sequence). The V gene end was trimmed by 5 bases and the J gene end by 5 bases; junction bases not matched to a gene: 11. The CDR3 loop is CSARNQTGMETQYF. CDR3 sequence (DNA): TGCAGTGCTCGTAACCAGACAGGGATGGAGACCCAGTACTTC.

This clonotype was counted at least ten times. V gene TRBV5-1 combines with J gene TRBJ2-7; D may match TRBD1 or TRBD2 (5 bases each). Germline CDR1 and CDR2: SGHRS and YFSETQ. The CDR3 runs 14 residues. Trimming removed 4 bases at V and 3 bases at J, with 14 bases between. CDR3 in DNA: TGCGCCAGCAGCGGTGGGACCGACGGCTACGAGCAGTACTTC. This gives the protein CASSGGTDGYEQYF.

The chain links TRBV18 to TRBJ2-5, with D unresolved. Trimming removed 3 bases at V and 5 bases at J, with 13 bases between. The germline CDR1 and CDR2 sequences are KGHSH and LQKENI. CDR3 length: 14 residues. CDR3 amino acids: CASSPSVGWETQYF. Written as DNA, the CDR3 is TGTGCCAGCTCACCGAGTGTTGGGTGGGAGACCCAGTACTTC.

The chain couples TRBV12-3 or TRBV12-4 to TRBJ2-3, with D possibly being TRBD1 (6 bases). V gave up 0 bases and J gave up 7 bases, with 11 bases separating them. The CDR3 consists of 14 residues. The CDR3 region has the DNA TGTGCCAGCAGTTTAGCAGGGGGATCGTATACGCAGTATTTT. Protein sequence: CASSLAGGSYTQYF.

The CDR3 bases are TGTGCCAGCAGCTTAGGGATCCCTAACTATGGCTACACCTTC. Amino acid sequence: CASSLGIPNYGYTF. This sequence joins TRBV11-1 and TRBJ1-2, with no clear D. The CDR3 is 14 residues long. CDR1 is SGHAT and CDR2 is FQDESV in the germline V gene (reference sequence). V was clipped by 1 base and J by 0 bases, with 6 bases between them.

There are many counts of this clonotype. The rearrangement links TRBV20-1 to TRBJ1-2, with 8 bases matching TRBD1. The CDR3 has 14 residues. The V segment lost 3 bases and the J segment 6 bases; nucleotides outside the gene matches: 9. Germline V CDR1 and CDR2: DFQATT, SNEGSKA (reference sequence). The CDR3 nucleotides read TGCAGTGCTAGCGCAGGGGGCGCAGGTCATGGCTACACCTTC. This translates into CSASAGGAGHGYTF.

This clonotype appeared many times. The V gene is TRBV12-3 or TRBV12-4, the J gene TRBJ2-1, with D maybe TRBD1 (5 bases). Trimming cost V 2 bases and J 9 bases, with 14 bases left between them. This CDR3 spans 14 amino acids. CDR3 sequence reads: CASSLPASRGEQFF. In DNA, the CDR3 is TGTGCCAGCAGTTTACCGGCCTCAAGGGGTGAGCAGTTCTTC.

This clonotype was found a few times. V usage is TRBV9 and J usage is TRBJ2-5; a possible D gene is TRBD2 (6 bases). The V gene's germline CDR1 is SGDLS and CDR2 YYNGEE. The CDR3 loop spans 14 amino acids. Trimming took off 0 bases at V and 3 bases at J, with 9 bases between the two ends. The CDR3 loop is CASSVVGTEETQYF. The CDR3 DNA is TGTGCCAGCAGCGTAGTCGGGACTGAAGAGACCCAGTACTTC.

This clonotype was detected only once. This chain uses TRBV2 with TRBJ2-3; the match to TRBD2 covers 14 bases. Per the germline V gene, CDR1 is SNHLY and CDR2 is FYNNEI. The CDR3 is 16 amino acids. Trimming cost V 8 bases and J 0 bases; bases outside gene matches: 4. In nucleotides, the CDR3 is TGTGCCAGCTTGGGACTAGCGGGAGCTAGCACAGATACGCAGTATTTT. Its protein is CASLGLAGASTDTQYF.